The 4 T cell receptor beta chains below all came from one sample that was sequenced in a study of control samples from healthy donors and cancer patients. Method: immunoSEQ multiplex PCR; TCRdb's copy keeps in-frame clones and lacks some. Of about 120,000 clones in the sample, 85% to 95% were seen once. Source material: PBMCs. These TCRs come from a man aged 80 or over with head and neck cancer.

This chain links TRBV3-1 (or the pseudogene TRBV3-2) with TRBJ2-4; no reliable D call. The CDR3 covers 11 residues. CDR1 LGHDT and CDR2 YNNKEL come from the germline V gene (reference sequence). The germline V and J ends were trimmed by 1 base and 8 bases, with 3 bases remaining between them. CDR3 sequence (DNA): TGTGCCAGCAGCCAAGGGGACATTCAGTACTTC. As protein: CASSQGDIQYF.

This chain joins TRBV7-8 and TRBJ2-6; 7 bases are shared with TRBD1. This CDR3 has 18 residues. Germline V CDR1 and CDR2: SGHVS, FQNEAQ. J lost 2 bases, V lost 4 bases, and 11 bases had no gene match. The CDR3 bases are TGTGCCAGCAGCTACGGGACAGCCCTAATGGCTGGGGCCAACGTCCTGACTTTC. Amino acids: CASSYGTALMAGANVLTF. The complete variable domain, with remaining parts taken from reference TRBV7-8 and TRBJ2-6, reads GAGVSQSPRYKVAKRGQDVALRCDPISGHVSLFWYQQALGQGPEFLTYFQNEAQLDKSGLPSDRFFAERPEGSVSTLKIQRTQQEDSAVYLCASSYGTALMAGANVLTFGAGSRLTVL.

The chain employs TRBV6-6 and TRBJ2-5, with TRBD2 matching over 11 bases. Germline lookup yields CDR1 MNHNY and CDR2 SVGAGI (reference sequence). Losses at the gene ends were 5 bases for V and 7 bases for J; bases not matched to a gene: 9. This CDR3 is 15 amino acids long. The CDR3 is CASSRSSGGRVTQYF. Here the CDR3 DNA reads TGTGCCAGCAGTCGATCTAGCGGGGGGCGGGTGACCCAGTACTTC.

The chain joins TRBV15 to TRBJ2-7, with D unclear. Germline-derived CDR1 and CDR2 are LNHNV and YYDKDF (reference sequence). This CDR3 is built from 12 residues. V was shortened by 2 bases and J by 7 bases, with 9 bases between the two germline ends. The CDR3, as DNA: TGTGCCACCAGCAGAAAGGAAGGGGAGCAGTACTTC. Its protein is CATSRKEGEQYF.